Detailed here is one T cell receptor beta chain. There is no known antigen for this receptor. The input lacks base qualities; no much larger clone sits a single base away. Each collaborating institution followed its own protocols to collect whole blood in K2EDTA tubes. Collaborator samples were shipped for TCRbeta analysis as frozen whole blood, isolated PBMCs, or DNA extracted from either sample type. This entry comes from a study of blood T cell repertoires in COVID-19 (dated by TCRdb to the early 2020s). The study in broad terms: The collaborator samples originated in the United States, Italy and Spain and spanned the acute and convalescent phases of COVID-19. The prospective study material was composed of cDNA or gDNA derived from T cells, B-cell-depleted T cells, or PBMCs. The dataset comprised deeply sampled blood TCRbeta repertoires from subjects exposed to, actively infected with, or recovered from COVID-19. A freely available public database, intended as a resource for researchers studying the immune response to SARS-CoV-2, is where the repertoires were released. Samples were obtained from the ongoing ImmuneRACE study (first 160 participants) and from some 1,300 subjects provided by 6 global collaborators. The sample metadata nearly always contained a de-identified subject ID, COVID-19 status, age in years and sex. HLA class I and class II types, where available, came from metadata supplied by the sample provider rather than from assay-based typing.

The paper's findings and limits, for the study overall: The quantity of clinical and demographic metadata differed by source and by participant and was supplied without curation.

For this chain, trimming is 5 bases at the V end and 3 bases at the J end, and the number of junction bases without a gene match is 3. The CDR1 and CDR2 encoded by the germline V gene are KGHSH and LQKENI. From the cysteine up to the phenylalanine, the CDR3 has a length of 13 residues. Just CDR3 DNA is preserved here, 39 bases in frame from base 1. TCRbeta CDR3 regions were amplified from genomic DNA using the immunoSEQ Assay, a bias-controlled multiplex PCR. On the study's bioinformatics: Nucleated cell counts per sample were estimated from amplification of reference gene primers within the assay. To quantify the absolute abundance of each unique TCRbeta CDR3 rearrangement, sequence reads were collapsed and filtered. For each sample, productive Simpson clonality was calculated by taking the square root of Simpson's diversity index across productive rearrangements. As stored in TCRdb, this immuneACCESS dataset retains in-frame rearrangements with V and J assigned. A fraction of the clones does not appear; measured against another copy, unresolved V genes explain less than half of the discrepancy, and the remainder lacks a known reason. The V and J calls and clone size come from that table; D and trimming were worked out from the DNA. The sample table lists about 210,000 clones, 70% to 90% of them with a count of one. Roughly 5% of the sample goes to the ten largest clones.

Sequenced input: peripheral blood. The chain is made from TRBV18 and TRBJ2-5, and TRBD1 aligns with 7 junction nucleotides. The source of this sequence is a woman aged 80 or over with acute or convalescent COVID-19. The nucleotide sequence is TGTGCCAGCTCAGGACAGGTGGAAGAGACCCAGTACTTC. Translated, it gives CASSGQVEETQYF.